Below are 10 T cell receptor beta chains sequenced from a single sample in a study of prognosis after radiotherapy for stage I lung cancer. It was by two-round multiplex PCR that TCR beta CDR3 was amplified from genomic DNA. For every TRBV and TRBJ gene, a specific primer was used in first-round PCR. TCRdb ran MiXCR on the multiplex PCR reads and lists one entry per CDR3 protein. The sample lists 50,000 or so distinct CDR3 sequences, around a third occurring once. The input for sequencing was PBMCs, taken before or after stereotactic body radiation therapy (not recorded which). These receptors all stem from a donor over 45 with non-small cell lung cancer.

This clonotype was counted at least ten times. DNA of the CDR3: TGTGCCAGCAGCTTATTGGACGGCAGTTTTGGCGAGCAGTACTTC. This translates into CASSLLDGSFGEQYF. The chain employs TRBV11-2 and TRBJ2-7; D remains unclear. The germline gives CDR1 SGHAT, CDR2 FQNNGV. There are 15 residues in the CDR3. V was trimmed by 2 bases and J by 6 bases, leaving 17 bases between them.

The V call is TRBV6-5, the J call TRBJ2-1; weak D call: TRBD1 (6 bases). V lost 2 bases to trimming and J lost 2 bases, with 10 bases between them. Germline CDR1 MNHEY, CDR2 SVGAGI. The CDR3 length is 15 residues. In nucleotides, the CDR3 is TGTGCCAGCAGTTACGGGGGCATTGCCTACAATGAGCAGTTCTTC. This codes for CASSYGGIAYNEQFF.

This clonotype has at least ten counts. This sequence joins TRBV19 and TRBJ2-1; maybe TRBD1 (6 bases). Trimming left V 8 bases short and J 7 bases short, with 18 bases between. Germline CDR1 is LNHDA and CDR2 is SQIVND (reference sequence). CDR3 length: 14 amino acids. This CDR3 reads CASAPGHPVNEQFF. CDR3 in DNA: TGTGCCAGTGCGCCGGGACACCCAGTGAATGAGCAGTTCTTC.

CDR3 in DNA: TGCAGTGCTGTAGATCTCGCCGGGTGGACCGCAGATACGCAGTATTTT. Translation: CSAVDLAGWTADTQYF. V gene TRBV20-1 combines with J gene TRBJ2-3, with D unclear. The CDR3 has 16 residues. V was clipped by 5 bases and J by 4 bases, with 22 bases between them. Looked up from germline, CDR1 is DFQATT and CDR2 is SNEGSKA (reference sequence).

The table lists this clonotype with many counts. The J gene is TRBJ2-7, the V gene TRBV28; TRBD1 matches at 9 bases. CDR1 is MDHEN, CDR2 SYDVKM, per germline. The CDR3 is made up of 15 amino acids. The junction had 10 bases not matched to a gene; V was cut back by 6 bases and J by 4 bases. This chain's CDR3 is CASREGQGSFYEQYF. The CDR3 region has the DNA TGTGCCAGCAGGGAAGGACAGGGGAGTTTTTACGAGCAGTACTTC.

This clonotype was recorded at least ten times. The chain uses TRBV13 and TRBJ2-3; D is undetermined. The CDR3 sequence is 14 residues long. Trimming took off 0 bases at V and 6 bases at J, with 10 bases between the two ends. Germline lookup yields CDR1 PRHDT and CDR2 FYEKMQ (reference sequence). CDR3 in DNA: TGTGCCAGCAGCTTAGGACGGCGCAAGGATACGCAGTATTTT. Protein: CASSLGRRKDTQYF.

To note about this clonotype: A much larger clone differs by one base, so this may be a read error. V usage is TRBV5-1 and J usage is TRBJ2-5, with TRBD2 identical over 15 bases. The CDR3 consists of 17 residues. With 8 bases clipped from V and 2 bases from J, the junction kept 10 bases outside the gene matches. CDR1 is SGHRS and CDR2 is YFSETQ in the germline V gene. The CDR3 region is CARRPPGLAGGQETQYF. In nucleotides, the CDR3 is TGCGCCAGAAGGCCACCGGGACTAGCGGGAGGTCAAGAGACCCAGTACTTC.

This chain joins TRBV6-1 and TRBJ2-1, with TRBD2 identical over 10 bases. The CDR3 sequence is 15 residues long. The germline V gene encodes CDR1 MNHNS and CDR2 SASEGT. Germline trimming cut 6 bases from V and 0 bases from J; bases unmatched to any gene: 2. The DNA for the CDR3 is TGTGCCAGCAGCGTAGCGGGGGGCTCCTACAATGAGCAGTTCTTC. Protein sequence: CASSVAGGSYNEQFF.

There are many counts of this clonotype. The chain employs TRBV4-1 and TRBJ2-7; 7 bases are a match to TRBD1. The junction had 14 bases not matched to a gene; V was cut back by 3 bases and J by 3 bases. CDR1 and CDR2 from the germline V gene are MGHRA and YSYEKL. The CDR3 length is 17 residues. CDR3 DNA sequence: TGCGCCAGCAGCCAGTTCGAAAGGGGGCTTCGTGGCTACGAGCAGTACTTC. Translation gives CASSQFERGLRGYEQYF.

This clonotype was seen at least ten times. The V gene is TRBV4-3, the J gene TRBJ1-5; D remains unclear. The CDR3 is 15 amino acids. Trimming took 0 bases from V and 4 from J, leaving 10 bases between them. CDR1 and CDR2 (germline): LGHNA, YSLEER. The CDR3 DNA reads TGCGCCAGCAGCCAAGATTTGGGGAGGAATCAGCCCCAGCATTTT. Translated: CASSQDLGRNQPQHF.